One and the same sample provided the 17 T cell receptor beta chains below, sequenced in a study of blood T cells in healthy people across ages. Using a J-beta primer mix together with a sample-barcoded 5' primer, a second PCR was run for roughly 7 to 11 cycles. MiXCR, run by TCRdb on the 5' RACE reads, gives a single entry per CDR3 protein. The repertoire holds 630,000 or so distinct CDR3 sequences, with about 30% as singletons. Input material: blood. Receptor source: a woman at least 80 years old in good health.

The chain is built from TRBV29-1 and TRBJ1-1, with 7 bases identical to TRBD1. The V segment lost 7 bases and the J segment 1 base; nucleotides outside the gene matches: 9. Germline CDR1 SQVTM, CDR2 ANQGSEA. The CDR3 sequence is 14 residues long. The CDR3 region has the DNA TGCAGCGGCCGACAGGGTTCAGGGAACACTGAAGCTTTCTTT. It yields the protein CSGRQGSGNTEAFF.

The chain links TRBV5-1 to TRBJ2-3; D is unresolved. V gave up 0 bases and J gave up 4 bases, with 9 bases separating them. This CDR3 comprises 14 residues. Looked up from germline, CDR1 is SGHRS and CDR2 is YFSETQ. The CDR3 spells CASSLASAADTQYF. In DNA, the CDR3 is TGCGCCAGCAGCTTGGCCTCAGCCGCAGATACGCAGTATTTT. The entire variable domain, with the rest obtained from reference TRBV5-1 and TRBJ2-3, is as follows: KAGVTQTPRYLIKTRGQQVTLSCSPISGHRSVSWYQQTPGQGLQFLFEYFSETQRNKGNFPGRFSGRQFSNSRSEMNVSTLELGDSALYLCASSLASAADTQYFGPGTRLTVL.

There are many counts of this clonotype. One junction end does not reproduce the germline sequence, and a read error may be involved. The gene calls are TRBV20-1 and TRBJ2-3, with D uncertain. The CDR3 is 12 amino acids. Germline lookup yields CDR1 DFQATT and CDR2 SNEGSKA (reference sequence). The CDR3 DNA reads TGCAGTGCTAGTGTAGGCACGGATACGCAGTATTTT. This codes for CSASVGTDTQYF.

This clonotype was seen repeatedly, ten times or more. This chain links TRBV20-1 with TRBJ2-3; D gene ambiguous. The CDR3 is 12 amino acids. The V and J ends lost 5 bases and 1 base respectively, with 7 bases between them. Germline loops: CDR1 DFQATT, CDR2 SNEGSKA (reference sequence). CDR3 residues: CSAQKRTDTQYF. The DNA for the CDR3 is TGCAGTGCTCAAAAACGCACAGATACGCAGTATTTT.

This clonotype came up once. The chain recombines TRBV20-1 with TRBJ2-5; weak D call: TRBD1 (6 bases). V shed 5 bases and J shed 0 bases, with 13 bases lying between them. The germline gives CDR1 DFQATT, CDR2 SNEGSKA (reference sequence). The CDR3 sequence is 14 residues long. The CDR3 spells CSAGPTGYQETQYF. The CDR3 coding sequence is TGCAGTGCTGGACCCACAGGGTACCAAGAGACCCAGTACTTC.

This chain connects TRBV4-2 to TRBJ1-2; D is uncertain. The CDR3 spans 15 residues. Trimming removed 0 bases from V and 0 bases from J, with 8 bases in between. Germline V lookup: CDR1 LGHNA, CDR2 YNFKEQ. CDR3 residues: CASSQDRTANYGYTF. CDR3 DNA: TGTGCCAGCAGCCAAGATCGTACAGCTAACTATGGCTACACCTTC.

This clonotype was detected ten times or more. This rearrangement joins TRBV3-1 to TRBJ2-7, with D uncertain. Germline values: CDR1 LGHDT, CDR2 YNNKEL (reference sequence). V dropped 1 base and J dropped 1 base, with 8 bases sitting between them. The CDR3 is 14 residues long. The CDR3 loop is CASSQGYRSYEQYF. Here the CDR3 DNA reads TGTGCCAGCAGCCAAGGCTACCGGTCCTACGAGCAGTACTTC.

About this clonotype itself: This may stem from a read error, because a much larger clone lies one nucleotide away. The V gene is TRBV20-1, the J gene TRBJ2-3; 7 bases align to TRBD2. Germline assignment: CDR1 DFQATT and CDR2 SNEGSKA (reference sequence). The CDR3 is made up of 13 amino acids. Unmatched junction bases numbered 3, after V lost 6 bases and J lost 0 bases. Written as DNA, the CDR3 is TGCAGTGCCGGGGGACTAAGCACAGATACGCAGTATTTT. Protein: CSAGGLSTDTQYF.

The V gene is TRBV2, the J gene TRBJ2-5, with 8 bases matching TRBD1. CDR1 and CDR2 (germline): SNHLY, FYNNEI. CDR3 length: 15 amino acids. V trimming: 1 base; J trimming: 5 bases; junction bases outside the gene matches: 6. Here the CDR3 DNA reads TGTGCCAGCAGTGAAGTTGGACAGGGTTGGGAGACCCAGTACTTC. Translated, it gives CASSEVGQGWETQYF.

The V and J genes are TRBV18 and TRBJ2-2; D remains ambiguous. CDR3 length: 15 residues. Germline V CDR1 and CDR2: KGHSH, LQKENI. V lost 2 bases and J lost 0, with 7 bases in between. The CDR3 DNA reads as TGTGCCAGCTCACCAAGCAGAACGAACACCGGGGAGCTGTTTTTT. It is translated as CASSPSRTNTGELFF. Looking up the rest from reference TRBV18 and TRBJ2-2 gives the full variable domain: NAGVMQNPRHLVRRRGQEARLRCSPMKGHSHVYWYRQLPEEGLKFMVYLQKENIIDESGMPKERFSAEFPKEGPSILRIQQVVRGDSAAYFCASSPSRTNTGELFFGEGSRLTVL.

A note on this clonotype: One end of the junction does not line up with germline, which may come from a read error. The V call is TRBV6-1, the J call TRBJ1-2; 7 bases are a match to TRBD1. CDR3 length: 14 residues. CDR1 and CDR2 from the germline V gene are MNHNS and SASEGT. The CDR3 spells CTSSEASRGYGYTF. The CDR3 DNA follows: TGTACCAGCAGTGAAGCCAGCAGGGGGTATGGCTACACCTTC.

This chain connects TRBV6-1 to TRBJ1-3, with D possibly being TRBD1 (6 bases). From germline, CDR1 is MNHNS and CDR2 SASEGT. The CDR3 consists of 14 residues. V was clipped by 7 bases and J by 0 bases, with 10 bases between them. The CDR3 sequence is CASTRTASGNTIYF. CDR3 nucleotides: TGTGCCAGCACTCGGACAGCCTCTGGAAACACCATATATTTT.

This clonotype has only a few counts. This could be a read error, since a much larger clone is one nucleotide away. This chain connects TRBV2 to TRBJ1-6; D is unclear. This CDR3 is 16 amino acids long. Germline loops: CDR1 SNHLY, CDR2 FYNNEI. Trimming took off 6 bases at V and 5 bases at J, with 17 bases between the two ends. The CDR3 region is CASRLVPGYNNSPLHF. CDR3 DNA: TGTGCCAGCAGACTAGTCCCGGGATATAATAATTCACCCCTCCACTTT.

This chain connects TRBV4-2 to TRBJ2-1, with a possible D match to TRBD2 (5 bases). The DNA end is a closer match to TRBJ2-7, so the J assignment may be wrong. This CDR3 is built from 14 residues. In germline, CDR1 is LGHNA, CDR2 YNFKEQ. Here the CDR3 reads CASSQREGSYEQYF. Written as DNA, the CDR3 is TGTGCCAGCAGCCAACGGGAAGGGAGCTACGAGCAGTACTTC.

V and J are TRBV4-3 and TRBJ2-1; D is unclear. The CDR3 is made up of 13 amino acids. Per germline, CDR1 LGHNA and CDR2 YSLEER. Trimming cost V 0 bases and J 8 bases, with 8 bases left between them. CDR3 in amino acids: CASSQELTYEQFF. For the CDR3, the DNA is TGCGCCAGCAGCCAAGAGTTGACCTATGAGCAGTTCTTC.

The rearrangement uses TRBV2 and TRBJ2-1; D gene unclear. Trimming took off 6 bases at V and 6 bases at J, with 15 bases between the two ends. The CDR3 consists of 14 residues. CDR1 and CDR2 from the germline V gene are SNHLY and FYNNEI. This CDR3 is CASSASESGNEQFF. CDR3 nucleotides: TGTGCCAGCAGCGCTTCCGAAAGTGGCAATGAGCAGTTCTTC.

With respect to this clonotype: Because the CDR3 is missing its conserved closing phenylalanine or tryptophan, this is likely a read error. This sequence joins TRBV5-6 and TRBJ1-6, with 7 bases lining up with TRBD1. Trimming cost V 2 bases and J 7 bases; bases outside gene matches: 3. Germline V CDR1 and CDR2: SGHDT, YYEEEE. This CDR3 has 14 residues. Here the CDR3 DNA reads TGTGCCAGCAGCTTCGGACAGGCGAATTCACCCCTCCACAGT. Protein product: CASSFGQANSPLHS.